The subject of this entry is one TCR beta chain. Its antigen remains unidentified. No much larger clonotype is one base removed from it; base qualities were not supplied. Libraries were made using the immunoSEQ multiplex PCR assay. Rearranged TCR beta chain sequences were amplified with the hsTCRB Kit following the manufacturer's protocol. An Illumina MiSeq was used to sequence the TCRB libraries. The authors' pipeline ran thus. The proprietary platform of the kit vendor was used for demultiplexing, trimming and gene mapping. Drawn from immuneACCESS, this table holds only the in-frame rearrangements with V and J called that TCRdb kept. Clones are partly lost; checked studies trace under half to an unresolved V gene and leave the rest unexplained. Clonal size and the V and J genes are those of that table, whereas D and trimming came from the DNA. The sample records some 50,000 clones, about two thirds of which are singletons. The ten most abundant clones make up around 4.8% of the sample.

The record originates from a study of a mutant IDH1 vaccine in newly diagnosed glioma (dated by TCRdb to the early 2020s). At the level of the whole study: Vaccination started 4-6 weeks after radiotherapy alone, or was given together with temozolomide cycles in the groups whose treatment included chemotherapy. Visit V12 was the week-35 safety follow-up and visit V13 was the week-47 end of study. Six visits were used for peripheral blood collection: V03 (baseline), V05, V07, V10, V12 and V13. Prior to enrollment, standard therapy consisting of radiotherapy alone, temozolomide alone, or radiochemotherapy with temozolomide had been administered to patients, with the combination being received by most patients. Longitudinal TCRB deep sequencing was done for 25 to 30 treated patients, wherever samples were available for exploratory analyses. Of the 25 to 40 treated patients, about 62% were male and about 40% were female, and the mean age was around 40 years.

General findings and caveats noted by the study authors: Changes in the top peripheral T cell clonotypes picked up by TCRB sequencing did not appear to be linked to pseudoprogression. Immune responses induced by the vaccine were seen in over 80% of patients across multiple MHC alleles. It was noted by the authors that analyses of patient blood samples could not be reproduced owing to sample limitations. Availability determined which PBMC samples were chosen for TCRB deep sequencing.

The germline V gene supplies CDR1 SGHTS and CDR2 YDEGEE. V is cut by 1 base and J by 0 bases, and the space between the germline ends is 8 bases. From its cysteine to its phenylalanine, the CDR3 spans 15 amino acids. Only the CDR3 portion is preserved as DNA: 45 bases, with reading frame beginning at the first base. Per the publication, the time point label means: week 47, end of study. Each vaccine dose, consisting of 300 ug of a 20-mer mutant IDH1 peptide in Montanide, was administered subcutaneously with topical imiquimod. Patients were given eight vaccinations, in weeks 1, 3, 5, 7, 11, 15, 19 and 23, which matched visits V03 through V10. Newly diagnosed WHO grade 3 or 4 IDH1-mutant astrocytomas showing loss of nuclear ATRX were present in the donors. The samples were drawn from NOA16, a multicentre, single-arm, open-label phase I trial in Germany that tested a mutant IDH1 peptide vaccine in humans for the first time. Genomic DNA for TCRB sequencing was isolated from EDTA blood with the DNeasy Blood and Tissue Kit.

This sample comprised peripheral blood mononuclear cells (PBMCs), obtained from a glioma patient whose treatment included an IDH1 peptide vaccine. This chain joins TRBV5-8 to TRBJ1-3; the D gene identity is not certain. The TCR originated in a man in his forties or fifties with glioma. Some clones in this sample may be carry-over from other donors' samples. The encoded CDR3 is CASSLYRLSGNTIYF. The base sequence is TGTGCCAGCAGCTTGTACCGACTCTCTGGAAACACCATATATTTT.